This record looks at one TCR beta chain sequence and its context. Antigen unknown. Sample treatment: approximately 11-day PBMC culture with coronavirus spike peptide pools or control peptides (ViraFEST assay). At the Johns Hopkins FTIC core, DNA taken from cultured CD4+ T cells was sequenced by way of the Oncomine TCR Beta short-read assay. TCRdb re-analysed the PCR reads in MiXCR, keeping a single row per CDR3 protein. This sample has 21,000 or so distinct CDR3 sequences, with roughly 50% found just once. This sample stems from a study of vaccination and CD4 T cells after COVID-19. The sample taken for sequencing was CD4+ T cells from blood, cultured in vitro. The clonotype comes from a human donor who had recovered from COVID-19.

The CDR3 here is CASSNRDAKDTQYF. The DNA of the CDR3 is TGTGCCAGTAGTAACCGGGACGCCAAAGATACGCAGTATTTT. The chain joins TRBV19 to TRBJ2-3, with D possibly being TRBD1 or TRBD2 (5 bases each). CDR3 size: 14 residues. With 4 bases removed from V and 5 bases from J, the gap between germline ends came to 13 bases. The germline V gene encodes CDR1 LNHDA and CDR2 SQIVND (reference sequence).